These 28 T cell receptor beta chains were all obtained from the same sample, sequenced in a study of blood T cells in healthy people across ages. The use of a sample-barcoded 5' primer and a J-beta primer mix characterized a second PCR of about 7 to 12 cycles. Via MiXCR, TCRdb re-called the 5' RACE reads, giving one row per CDR3 protein. The sample lists about 720,000 distinct CDR3 sequences, approximately 22% seen once, with around a fifth in the top ten. The sequenced material came from blood. These receptors originate from a man in his 70s in good health.

The chain carries TRBV6-2 or TRBV6-3 and TRBJ2-3; possibly TRBD1 or TRBD2 for D (5 bases each). CDR3 length: 13 residues. CDR1 is MNHEY, CDR2 SVGEGT, per germline. Trimming cost V 2 bases and J 4 bases, with 7 bases left between them. The CDR3 is CASSYRGSDTQYF. The CDR3 region has the DNA TGTGCCAGCAGTTACCGGGGCTCAGATACGCAGTATTTT.

This clonotype has a handful of counts. This sequence joins TRBV6-5 and TRBJ2-5; 9 bases map to TRBD2. Gene TRBJ2-1 matches the end of the DNA better, so the J call may be wrong. This CDR3 is 14 amino acids long. Germline V gene sequence: CDR1 MNHEY, CDR2 SVGAGI. The CDR3 loop reads CASSWEAGGGEQFF. DNA of the CDR3: TGTGCCAGCAGTTGGGAAGCGGGAGGTGGTGAGCAGTTCTTC.

This clonotype was counted only a few times. The rearrangement joins TRBV28 to TRBJ2-7, with 11 positions matching TRBD2. The closer fit of TRBJ2-5 to the DNA end suggests the J call may be wrong. Germline-derived CDR1 and CDR2 are MDHEN and SYDVKM. The length of the CDR3 is 14 residues. Here the CDR3 DNA reads TGTGCCAGCGGACGACTAGCGGGACAAGAGACCCAGTACTTC. It specifies CASGRLAGQETQYF.

This clonotype turned up a few times. The chain recombines TRBV20-1 with TRBJ2-1; D possibly uses TRBD1 or TRBD2 (5 bases each). The J call may be mistaken, given a closer DNA end match to TRBJ2-7. The CDR3 has 15 residues. Germline CDR1 and CDR2: DFQATT and SNEGSKA (reference sequence). The DNA of the CDR3 is TGCAGTGCTAGAGATCCCCGGGTGAGGGGCTACGAGCAGTACTTC. Its protein is CSARDPRVRGYEQYF.

This clonotype was seen many times. The chain uses TRBV10-1 and TRBJ2-4; a possible D gene is TRBD1 (6 bases). CDR1 WNHNN and CDR2 SYGVQD come from the germline V gene (reference sequence). The CDR3 has 17 residues. Trimming left V 3 bases short and J 0 bases short, with 15 bases between. The CDR3: CASSDSGTPLAKNIQYF. In DNA form, the CDR3 reads TGCGCCAGCAGTGACTCCGGGACACCGTTAGCCAAAAACATTCAGTACTTC.

This clonotype showed up just a few times. The rearrangement links TRBV2 to TRBJ2-1; D remains ambiguous. The tail of the sequence fits TRBJ2-5 better, so the J call may be wrong. There are 14 residues in the CDR3. The germline gives CDR1 SNHLY, CDR2 FYNNEI. DNA for the CDR3: TGTGCCAGCAGTGTAGGCGTCTCGGGAGAGACCCAGTACTTC. Translating it yields CASSVGVSGETQYF.

The V call is TRBV3-1, the J call TRBJ2-5; D call uncertain. The germline V gene has CDR1 LGHDT and CDR2 YNNKEL (reference sequence). The CDR3 sequence is 12 residues long. V lost 7 bases and J 0 bases, leaving 6 bases between the germline ends. The CDR3 DNA sequence: TGTGCCAGCACCAAGAACCAAGAGACCCAGTACTTC. Its translation is CASTKNQETQYF.

This clonotype was picked up a small number of times. The rearrangement uses TRBV20-1 and TRBJ1-2, with 7 bases matching TRBD1. Germline loops: CDR1 DFQATT, CDR2 SNEGSKA (reference sequence). The CDR3 loop spans 17 amino acids. V shed 5 bases and J 4 bases; nucleotides not matched to a gene: 19. CDR3 DNA: TGCAGTGCTCACCATCGCCCAGACGGACAGGCGGGCTATGGCTACACCTTC. Protein product: CSAHHRPDGQAGYGYTF.

The genes are TRBV7-7 and TRBJ2-1; TRBD1 aligns across 7 bases. V lost 5 bases, J lost 4 bases, and 8 bases stayed unmatched. The CDR3 has 15 amino acids. Germline CDR1 SSHAT, CDR2 FNYEAQ (reference sequence). CDR3 bases: TGTGCCAGCAGCCCCCGTAAGGGGGCATACAATGAGCAGTTCTTC. The encoded protein is CASSPRKGAYNEQFF.

The gene calls are TRBV20-1 and TRBJ1-5, with 8 nucleotides matching TRBD1. V dropped 0 bases and J dropped 6; count of bases not matched to a gene: 4. Germline V gene data show CDR1 as DFQATT and CDR2 as SNEGSKA (reference sequence). There are 14 residues in the CDR3. As DNA, the CDR3 is TGCAGTGCTAGAGAGACGCAGGGGGCTCAGCCCCAGCATTTT. Its translation: CSARETQGAQPQHF.

This clonotype occurred a few times. The chain has TRBV6-1 and TRBJ1-4, with D perhaps TRBD1 (5 bases). The V gene's germline CDR1 is MNHNS and CDR2 SASEGT. There are 14 residues in the CDR3. Trimming removed 7 bases from V and 6 bases from J, with 15 bases in between. CDR3 region: CASMGRGQDEKLFF. The CDR3 DNA reads TGTGCCAGCATGGGCCGGGGCCAGGATGAAAAACTGTTTTTT.

The chain has TRBV5-1 and TRBJ1-2, with 7 bases identical to TRBD1. Per the germline V gene, CDR1 is SGHRS and CDR2 is YFSETQ. The CDR3 totals 14 residues. V trimming: 2 bases; J trimming: 4 bases; junction bases outside the gene matches: 5. CDR3 amino acids: CASSFTGAGYGYTF. The CDR3 region has the DNA TGCGCCAGCAGCTTTACAGGGGCCGGCTATGGCTACACCTTC.

With regard to this clonotype: At one end, the junction sequence differs from germline, possibly due to a read error. The chain joins TRBV11-2 to TRBJ2-3; 11 bases agree with TRBD2. This CDR3 region has 14 residues. Germline CDR1 reads SGHAT; CDR2 reads FQNNGV. CDR3 in DNA: TGTGCCAGCAGCTTAGCATATAGCGGGGGGGTCCTACTTTTT. Translated, it gives CASSLAYSGGVLLF.

This clonotype was detected many times. This rearrangement joins TRBV7-9 to TRBJ1-3, with a weak D call TRBD1 (5 bases). The CDR3 has 13 amino acids. Germline lookup yields CDR1 SEHNR and CDR2 FQNEAQ (reference sequence). Trimming cost V 5 bases and J 4 bases, with 9 bases left between them. CDR3 coding DNA: TGTGCCAGCAGCCGGGGGGAAGGAAACACCATATATTTT. This gives the protein CASSRGEGNTIYF.

This clonotype occurred a few times. V gene TRBV18 combines with J gene TRBJ1-4; D remains unclear. V shed 3 bases and J shed 3 bases, with 8 bases lying between them. In germline, CDR1 is KGHSH, CDR2 LQKENI. The CDR3 has 14 amino acids. The CDR3 protein is CASSPGMANEKLFF. The CDR3 region has the DNA TGTGCCAGCTCACCCGGGATGGCTAATGAAAAACTGTTTTTT.

This chain uses TRBV6-5 with TRBJ2-4; 9 bases match TRBD1. The junction had 10 bases not matched to a gene; V was cut back by 0 bases and J by 1 base. Germline V gene sequence: CDR1 MNHEY, CDR2 SVGAGI. CDR3 length: 19 amino acids. CDR3 region: CASSYSKGQGKGAKNIQYF. CDR3 coding DNA: TGTGCCAGCAGTTACTCTAAAGGACAGGGGAAAGGGGCCAAAAACATTCAGTACTTC.

This clonotype was observed a few times. This rearrangement joins TRBV6-1 to TRBJ2-6; D may match TRBD1 or TRBD2 (5 bases each). The V gene's germline CDR1 is MNHNS and CDR2 SASEGT. The germline V and J ends were trimmed by 4 bases and 2 bases, with 12 bases remaining between them. The CDR3 is 16 amino acids. The CDR3 sequence is CASSAGTFTGANVLTF. Written as DNA, the CDR3 is TGTGCCAGCAGTGCGGGGACGTTCACTGGGGCCAACGTCCTGACTTTC.

There are many counts of this clonotype. The chain is built from TRBV7-3 and TRBJ1-1; 9 bases match TRBD1. Germline V lookup: CDR1 SGHTA, CDR2 FQGTGA. The CDR3 is made up of 14 amino acids. The V and J ends lost 6 bases and 3 bases, in that order; junction bases with no gene match: 5. For the CDR3, the DNA is TGTGCCAGCAGTTTGACAGGGGGGTACACTGAAGCTTTCTTT. Amino acid sequence: CASSLTGGYTEAFF.

This clonotype was counted between two and nine times. The chain is built from TRBV7-8 and TRBJ2-1; D may be TRBD1 or TRBD2 (5 bases each). The J call is in doubt because the DNA end fits TRBJ2-7 better. The length of the CDR3 is 15 residues. Germline-derived CDR1 and CDR2 are SGHVS and FQNEAQ. The CDR3 region is CASSSNPGTPYEQYV. The CDR3 DNA follows: TGTGCCAGCAGCTCAAACCCCGGGACCCCCTACGAGCAGTACGTC.

The chain carries TRBV6-5 and TRBJ1-1, with D tentatively TRBD1 (5 bases). V was cut by 3 bases and J by 4 bases, with 9 bases left in between. In germline, CDR1 is MNHEY, CDR2 SVGAGI. The CDR3 sequence is 13 residues long. The DNA for the CDR3 is TGTGCCAGCAGTTATTGGGGGGGCACTGAAGCTTTCTTT. This encodes CASSYWGGTEAFF.

The chain carries TRBV6-2 or TRBV6-3 and TRBJ1-5, with 8 bases identical to TRBD1. This CDR3 comprises 13 residues. V was pared by 6 bases and J by 6 bases, with 4 bases of the junction left unmatched. Germline lookup yields CDR1 MNHEY and CDR2 SVGEGT. CDR3 sequence: CASSSGQGQPQHF. The CDR3 DNA reads TGTGCCAGCAGCTCCGGACAGGGTCAGCCCCAGCATTTT.

The chain links TRBV12-3 or TRBV12-4 to TRBJ1-2; tentatively, D is TRBD1 (5 bases). Trimming pared 0 bases from V and 7 bases from J, leaving 15 bases between. There are 15 residues in the CDR3. CDR3: CASSLARGLWGGYTF. CDR3 in DNA: TGTGCCAGCAGTTTAGCGAGGGGCCTCTGGGGTGGCTACACCTTC.

The gene calls are TRBV7-2 and TRBJ1-2; D is possibly TRBD1 (5 bases). The germline gives CDR1 SGHTA, CDR2 FQGNSA. V was shortened by 1 base and J by 4 bases, with 10 bases between the two germline ends. The CDR3 sequence is 14 residues long. The CDR3 sequence is CASSLVVDSYGYTF. CDR3 DNA sequence: TGTGCCAGCAGCTTAGTGGTAGACAGCTATGGCTACACCTTC.

The V and J genes are TRBV21-1 and TRBJ2-1; the table's D call of TRBD2 was not tested on the DNA. TRBV21-1 has pseudogene status. This CDR3 has 15 amino acids. The CDR3 region is CASSPLLAGDNEQFF. The CDR3 DNA follows: TGTGCCAGCAGCCCCCTACTAGCGGGGGACAATGAGCAGTTCTTC.

This clonotype has at least ten counts. The rearrangement links TRBV7-6 to TRBJ1-5; D uncertain. V was clipped by 5 bases and J by 0 bases, with 11 bases between them. This CDR3 is built from 15 residues. In germline, CDR1 is SGHVS, CDR2 FNYEAQ. CDR3: CASSIGPYSNQPQHF. The DNA for the CDR3 is TGTGCCAGCAGCATCGGACCTTATAGCAATCAGCCCCAGCATTTT.

The chain has TRBV2 and TRBJ2-7; TRBD1 agrees at 7 bases. Trimming at V came to 6 bases and at J to 3 bases, leaving 11 bases not matched to a gene. Germline CDR1 and CDR2: SNHLY and FYNNEI. The CDR3 spans 15 residues. As DNA, the CDR3 is TGTGCCAGCAGCGAAAGTCAGGGGGAATTCTACGAGCAGTACGTC. As protein: CASSESQGEFYEQYV.

The CDR3 is CASSAKGAAEAFF. The DNA for the CDR3 is TGTGCCAGCAGTGCGAAAGGGGCCGCTGAAGCTTTCTTT. The genes are TRBV2 and TRBJ1-1; a weak D match, TRBD1 (5 bases). The germline V and J ends were trimmed by 4 bases and 6 bases, with 12 bases remaining between them. The V gene's germline CDR1 is SNHLY and CDR2 FYNNEI. The CDR3 is 13 amino acids.

In nucleotides, the CDR3 is TGTGCCAGCAGTTTCCCGGGCGCCTATAATTCACCCCTCCACTTT. Its protein product is CASSFPGAYNSPLHF. This chain connects TRBV28 to TRBJ1-6, with unresolved D. This CDR3 has 15 residues. Trimming stripped 3 bases from V and 2 bases from J, with 8 bases between. Germline CDR1 is MDHEN and CDR2 is SYDVKM.